This TCR beta chain emerged from a study of blood T cell repertoires in COVID-19. Study-wide background: COVID-19 samples collected from the United States, Italy and Spain covered acute and convalescent phases. PBMCs, B-cell-depleted T cells, or T cells were the source of the cDNA or gDNA that made up the material.

The CDR3 consists of 16 residues. The J segment lost 8 bases and the V segment lost 6 bases, leaving 16 bases of the junction unmatched. Germline values: CDR1 SGHVS, CDR2 FQNEAQ. Per the authors' pipeline: Researchers report that nucleated cell counts were estimated from reference gene primer amplification. This table comes from immunoSEQ multiplex PCR, and its TCRdb copy is limited to in-frame clones, with some not included. D and trimming come from the DNA, and the V and J calls and clone size come from that table. The repertoire includes 100,000 or so clones, 70% to 85% of them detected once, and approximately 9.9% sits in the top ten.

The clonotype was recovered from a man aged 60 to 75 with active or convalescent COVID-19. Sequenced input: peripheral blood. This sequence joins TRBV7-8 and TRBJ1-5; 7 bases agree with TRBD1. The CDR3 protein is CASRNTGASSVEPQHF. As DNA, the CDR3 is TGTGCCAGCAGGAACACAGGGGCATCGTCGGTGGAGCCCCAGCATTTT. Based on the CDR3 plus reference TRBV7-8 and TRBJ1-5, the full variable domain is GAGVSQSPRYKVAKRGQDVALRCDPISGHVSLFWYQQALGQGPEFLTYFQNEAQLDKSGLPSDRFFAERPEGSVSTLKIQRTQQEDSAVYLCASRNTGASSVEPQHFGDGTRLSIL.